This entry concerns a single T cell receptor beta chain. Antigen: not known. Clones were sequenced by immunoSEQ multiplex PCR, and TCRdb holds only the in-frame ones, with some missing. Found here are fewer than 200,000 clones, roughly 86% of them singletons; the top ten hold 4% to 5%. This specimen comes from a study of cytomegalovirus exposure and HLA in healthy donors. Study conclusions and caveats: Usually a TCR sequence was rare, but some public TCRs were found in many donors.

The donors were members of the validation cohort comprising 100 to 150 subjects, separate from the roughly 670-subject first cohort. Sequenced: PBMCs. The receptor was isolated from a man aged 18 to 30 in good health and CMV-seropositive.

In DNA form, the CDR3 reads TGTGCCAGCAGTCGTAGCGAGTCCTACAATGAGCAGTTCTTC. Protein sequence: CASSRSESYNEQFF. The rearrangement joins TRBV27 to TRBJ2-1; D possibly corresponds to TRBD2 (5 bases). This CDR3 has 14 amino acids. The ends were cut back, 5 bases at V and 1 base at J, with 9 bases in the middle. Per germline, CDR1 MNHEY and CDR2 SMNVEV (reference sequence).